This T cell receptor (beta chain) was documented in a study of OX40 agonist ivuxolimab in advanced cancers. Background on the study: Eligibility admitted prior anti-PD-1, anti-PD-L1 or anti-CTLA-4 therapy; roughly 39% had some.

Study outcomes and limitations: Among patients with partial responses at 0.1-3.0 mg/kg, clonal expansion was among the lowest.

Samples were taken at baseline and on day 1 of cycles 4 and 7. Profiled with immunoSEQ multiplex PCR; TCRdb holds only in-frame clones, not every one. Of more than 50,000 clones in the sample, about 90% were seen once. To note about this clone: What it binds is not known.

The TCR originated in an adult with an advanced solid tumor such as melanoma, head and neck, liver or kidney cancer. The sample was CD4+ or CD8+ T cells sorted from blood, taken in a trial of the OX40 agonist ivuxolimab.

This CDR3 is CASSKGSLAKNIQYF. CDR3 DNA sequence: TGTGCCAGCAGCAAAGGGAGTTTAGCCAAAAACATTCAGTACTTC. The rearrangement uses TRBV6-1 and TRBJ2-4; possibly TRBD2 for D (5 bases). The CDR3 has 15 residues. Germline V CDR1 and CDR2: MNHNS, SASEGT. Trimming left V 6 bases short and J 0 bases short, with 12 bases between.